A selection of T cell receptor beta chains follows, all from one sample in a study of cytomegalovirus exposure and HLA in healthy donors. Profiling relied on immunoSEQ multiplex PCR, and the TCRdb table lists in-frame clones only, not all of them. The table lists some 200,000 clones, around 70% of them singletons. Sequenced sample: PBMCs. Source of these receptors: a man aged 40-49 years in good health and CMV-seropositive. CDR3s include the opening cysteine and the closing phenylalanine or tryptophan. D genes are given only for firm matches. The size of a clone is reported for some rows only, either as once, few or many, or as a class for expanded clones.

V gene	J gene	clone size	D gene	CDR3 protein	CDR3 DNA
TRBV19	TRBJ1-1	NA	TRBD1	CASSSLGQGAELDTEAFF	TGTGCCAGTAGTTCTCTGGGACAGGGGGCCGAGTTGGACACTGAAGCTTTCTTT
TRBV29-1	TRBJ1-1	NA	NA	CSAQTGQNTEAFF	TGCAGCGCACAAACAGGGCAGAACACTGAAGCTTTCTTT
TRBV7-9	TRBJ2-3	few	TRBD2	CSSSPLTSGVLRYTQYF	TGTTCCAGCAGCCCATTGACTAGCGGGGTCCTGCGGTATACGCAGTATTTT
TRBV10-3	TRBJ2-7	few	TRBD2	CAISEGLAGGNEQYF	TGTGCCATCAGTGAGGGATTAGCGGGGGGGAACGAGCAGTACTTC
TRBV6-5	TRBJ1-2	few	TRBD1	CASSLIQGAYGYTF	TGTGCCAGCAGCCTCATCCAGGGGGCCTATGGCTACACCTTC
TRBV7-2	TRBJ2-7	NA	NA	CASSPAGPLSSSYEQYF	TGTGCCAGCAGCCCAGCGGGCCCATTAAGTAGCTCCTACGAGCAGTACTTC
TRBV5-1	TRBJ1-1	few	NA	CASSSGGAPANTEAFF	TGCGCCAGCAGCTCCGGGGGGGCCCCAGCCAACACTGAAGCTTTCTTT
TRBV28	TRBJ1-5	NA	NA	CASSKITYSNQPQHF	TGTGCCAGCAGCAAAATCACCTATAGCAATCAGCCCCAGCATTTT
TRBV20-1	TRBJ2-7	NA	NA	CSARDPYEQYF	TGCAGTGCTAGAGATCCTTACGAGCAGTACTTC
TRBV5-1	TRBJ1-4	NA	TRBD1	CASSRDRGYEKLFF	TGCGCCAGCAGCAGGGACAGGGGCTACGAAAAACTGTTTTTT
TRBV7-3	TRBJ2-1	NA	NA	CASSVSARNEQFF	TGTGCCAGCAGCGTCTCCGCTAGGAATGAGCAGTTCTTC
TRBV5-1	TRBJ1-3	NA	NA	CASSGSSGNTIYF	TGCGCCAGCAGCGGGAGCTCTGGAAACACCATATATTTT
TRBV7-2	TRBJ1-2	NA	NA	CASSLENSPNYGYTF	TGTGCCAGCAGCTTAGAAAACAGCCCTAACTATGGCTACACCTTC
TRBV5-6	TRBJ2-7	NA	NA	CASSRGFEQYF	TGTGCCAGCAGCCGCGGATTCGAGCAGTACTTC
TRBV7-9	TRBJ1-1	NA	NA	CASSLLGAPLNLF	TGTGCCAGCAGCTTACTGGGGGCACCCCTTAACCTCTTT
TRBV5-8	TRBJ1-3	NA	NA	CASSLDSYSGNTIYF	TGTGCCAGCAGCTTGGACAGCTACTCTGGAAACACCATATATTTT
TRBV15	TRBJ2-4	NA	TRBD1	CATSREDRGVNIQYF	TGTGCCACCAGCAGAGAGGACAGGGGGGTGAACATTCAGTACTTC
TRBV6-6	TRBJ2-7	NA	TRBD1	CASGRPGQASYEQYF	TGTGCCAGCGGCAGACCGGGACAGGCTTCCTACGAGCAGTACTTC
TRBV28	TRBJ2-3	NA	NA	CATRASTDTQYF	TGTGCCACCAGAGCTAGCACAGATACGCAGTATTTT
TRBV15	TRBJ2-7	NA	NA	CATSRSLAEKQYF	TGTGCCACCAGCAGATCCTTAGCGGAAAAGCAGTACTTC
TRBV7-9	TRBJ2-1	NA	NA	CASSLVVASPRDEQFF	TGTGCCAGCAGCTTAGTTGTAGCTAGCCCGAGGGATGAGCAGTTCTTC
TRBV29-1	TRBJ1-1	NA	NA	CSVRRTDMNTEAFF	TGCAGCGTTCGGAGGACAGACATGAACACTGAAGCTTTCTTT
TRBV19	TRBJ2-5	once	TRBD1	CASSTQPGQQETQYF	TGTGCCAGTAGCACTCAACCGGGACAGCAAGAGACCCAGTACTTC
TRBV19	TRBJ1-1	NA	NA	CASSIHRETEAFF	TGTGCCAGTAGTATACACCGGGAGACAGAAGCTTTCTTT
TRBV27	TRBJ1-2	few	TRBD1	CASSSRGKGYTF	TGTGCCAGCAGTTCCAGGGGGAAGGGCTACACCTTC
TRBV15	TRBJ1-1	once	NA	CATSRVRERAFF	TGTGCCACCAGCAGAGTACGGGAGAGGGCTTTCTTT
TRBV6-1	TRBJ2-7	few	TRBD1	CATTPGRGPAYEQYF	TGTGCCACCACCCCGGGAAGGGGGCCAGCCTACGAGCAGTACTTC
TRBV27	TRBJ1-5	once	NA	CASSLYPEQPQHF	TGTGCCAGCAGCCTATACCCCGAGCAGCCCCAGCATTTT
TRBV11-2	TRBJ1-3	NA	TRBD1	CASSLHRGSGNTIYF	TGTGCCAGCAGCTTACACAGGGGCTCTGGAAACACCATATATTTT
TRBV5-1	TRBJ1-1	NA	TRBD1	CASSSDRGVSNTEAFF	TGCGCCAGCAGCTCTGACAGGGGGGTCTCCAACACTGAAGCTTTCTTT
TRBV4-1	TRBJ1-5	few	TRBD1	CASSQVGQGDQPQHF	TGCGCCAGCAGCCAAGTGGGACAGGGGGACCAGCCCCAGCATTTT
TRBV7-9	TRBJ2-1	NA	NA	CASSRDRSSYNEQFF	TGTGCCAGCAGCCGCGACAGGAGCTCCTACAATGAGCAGTTCTTC
TRBV9	TRBJ2-3	NA	TRBD1	CASSRTGGTTDTQYF	TGTGCCAGCAGCCGGACAGGGGGGACGACAGATACGCAGTATTTT
TRBV7-9	TRBJ2-7	NA	TRBD1	CASSLVRGSSSYEQYF	TGTGCCAGCAGCTTAGTCAGGGGGTCATCCTCCTACGAGCAGTACTTC
TRBV6-5	TRBJ2-3	few	TRBD1	CASSQRQGLTDTQYF	TGTGCCAGCAGTCAAAGACAGGGGCTCACAGATACGCAGTATTTT
TRBV7-2	TRBJ2-5	once	TRBD1	CASSSDRVETQYF	TGTGCCAGCAGCTCGGACAGGGTCGAGACCCAGTACTTC
TRBV4-2	TRBJ1-3	NA	TRBD1	CASSHSAGTGFEGNTIYF	TGTGCCAGCAGCCATTCTGCCGGGACAGGGTTTGAGGGAAACACCATATATTTT
TRBV15	TRBJ1-1	NA	NA	CATSRIAGKNTEAFF	TGTGCCACCAGCAGAATCGCGGGGAAGAACACTGAAGCTTTCTTT
TRBV7-9	TRBJ1-1	NA	TRBD1	CASSSDRAALENTEAFF	TGTGCCAGCAGCTCGGACAGGGCAGCATTGGAGAACACTGAAGCTTTCTTT
TRBV18	TRBJ1-4	few	TRBD1	CASSPAGTGDEKLFF	TGTGCCAGCTCACCAGCCGGGACAGGGGATGAAAAACTGTTTTTT
TRBV7-2	TRBJ2-2	NA	NA	CASSLAGGRNTGELFF	TGTGCCAGCAGCTTAGCCGGGGGTCGGAACACCGGGGAGCTGTTTTTT
TRBV6-5	TRBJ2-3	NA	NA	CASSYGATDTDTQYF	TGTGCCAGCAGTTACGGTGCTACTGACACAGATACGCAGTATTTT
TRBV2	TRBJ2-5	NA	TRBD1	CASNTGTATMKQYF	TGTGCCAGCAATACCGGGACAGCGACTATGAAGCAGTACTTC